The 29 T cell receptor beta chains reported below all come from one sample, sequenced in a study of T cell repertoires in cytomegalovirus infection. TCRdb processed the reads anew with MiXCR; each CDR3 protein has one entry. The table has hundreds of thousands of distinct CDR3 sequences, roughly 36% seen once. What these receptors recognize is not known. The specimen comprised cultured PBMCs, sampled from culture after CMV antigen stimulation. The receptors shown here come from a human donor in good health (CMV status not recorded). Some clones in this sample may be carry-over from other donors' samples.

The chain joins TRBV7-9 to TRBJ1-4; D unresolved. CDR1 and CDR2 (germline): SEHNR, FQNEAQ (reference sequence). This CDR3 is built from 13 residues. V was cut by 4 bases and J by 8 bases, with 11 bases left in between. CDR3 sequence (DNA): TGTGCCAGCAGCTCTGAAGGTAGAGAAAAACTGTTTTTT. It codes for CASSSEGREKLFF. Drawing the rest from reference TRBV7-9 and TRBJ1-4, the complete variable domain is DTGVSQNPRHKITKRGQNVTFRCDPISEHNRLYWYRQTLGQGPEFLTYFQNEAQLEKSRLLSDRFSAERPKGSFSTLEIQRTEQGDSAMYLCASSSEGREKLFFGSGTQLSVL.

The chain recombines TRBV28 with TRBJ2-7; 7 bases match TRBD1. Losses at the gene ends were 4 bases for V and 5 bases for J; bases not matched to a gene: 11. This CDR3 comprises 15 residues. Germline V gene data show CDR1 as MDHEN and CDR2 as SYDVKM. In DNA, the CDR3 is TGTGCCAGCAGTTGGGGAGACAGGGCTCGCCACGAGCAGTACTTC. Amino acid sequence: CASSWGDRARHEQYF.

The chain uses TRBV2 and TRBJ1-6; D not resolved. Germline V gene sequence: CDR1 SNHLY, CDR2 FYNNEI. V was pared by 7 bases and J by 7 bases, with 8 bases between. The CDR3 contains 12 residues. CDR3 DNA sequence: TGTGCCAGCACTTTGGGGAATTCACCCCTCCACTTT. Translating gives CASTLGNSPLHF.

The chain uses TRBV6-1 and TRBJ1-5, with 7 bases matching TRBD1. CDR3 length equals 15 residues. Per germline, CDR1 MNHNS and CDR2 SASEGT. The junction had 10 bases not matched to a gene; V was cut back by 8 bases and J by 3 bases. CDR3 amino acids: CASPKIGTANQPQHF. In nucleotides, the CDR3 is TGTGCCAGCCCCAAGATTGGGACAGCCAATCAGCCCCAGCATTTT.

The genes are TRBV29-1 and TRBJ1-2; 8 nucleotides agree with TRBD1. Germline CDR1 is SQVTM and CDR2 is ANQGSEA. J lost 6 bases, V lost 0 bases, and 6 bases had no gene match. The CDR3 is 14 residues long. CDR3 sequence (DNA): TGCAGCGTTGAAGAAACGTACAGGGGGGATGGCTACACCTTC. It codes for CSVEETYRGDGYTF.

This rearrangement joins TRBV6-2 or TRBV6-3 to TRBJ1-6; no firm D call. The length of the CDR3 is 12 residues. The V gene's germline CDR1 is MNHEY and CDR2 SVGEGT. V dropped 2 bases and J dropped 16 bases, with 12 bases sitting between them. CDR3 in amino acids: CASSYPEGPLHF. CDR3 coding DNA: TGTGCCAGCAGTTACCCGGAGGGCCCACTCCACTTT.

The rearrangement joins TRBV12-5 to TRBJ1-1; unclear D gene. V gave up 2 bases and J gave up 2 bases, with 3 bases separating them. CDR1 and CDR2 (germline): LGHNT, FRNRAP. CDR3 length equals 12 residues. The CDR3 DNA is TGTGCTAGTGGTTTGACTAACACTGAAGCTTTCTTT. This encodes CASGLTNTEAFF.

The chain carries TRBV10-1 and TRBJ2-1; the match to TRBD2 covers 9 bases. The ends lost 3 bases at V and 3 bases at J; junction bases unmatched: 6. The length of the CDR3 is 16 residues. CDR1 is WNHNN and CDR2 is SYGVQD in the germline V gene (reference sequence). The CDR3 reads CASSEISGSNYNEQFF. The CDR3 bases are TGCGCCAGCAGTGAAATTAGCGGGAGTAACTACAATGAGCAGTTCTTC.

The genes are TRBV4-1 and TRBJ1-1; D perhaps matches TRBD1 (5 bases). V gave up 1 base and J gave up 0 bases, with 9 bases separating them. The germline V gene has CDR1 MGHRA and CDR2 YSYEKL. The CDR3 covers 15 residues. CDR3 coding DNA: TGCGCCAGCAGCCAAGCCGGACACATGAACACTGAAGCTTTCTTT. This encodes CASSQAGHMNTEAFF.

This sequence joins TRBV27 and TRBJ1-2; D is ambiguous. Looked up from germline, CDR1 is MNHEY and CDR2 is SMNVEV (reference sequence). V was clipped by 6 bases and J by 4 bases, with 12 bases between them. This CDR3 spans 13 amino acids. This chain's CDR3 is CASSLGWSYGYTF. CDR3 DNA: TGTGCCAGCAGCTTGGGGTGGTCCTATGGCTACACCTTC.

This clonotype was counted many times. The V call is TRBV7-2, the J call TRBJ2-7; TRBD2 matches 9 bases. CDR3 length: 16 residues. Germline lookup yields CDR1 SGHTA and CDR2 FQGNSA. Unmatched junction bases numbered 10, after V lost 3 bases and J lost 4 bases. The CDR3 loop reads CASSFVPSGMGYEQYF. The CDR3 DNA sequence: TGTGCCAGCAGCTTTGTGCCTAGCGGGATGGGTTACGAGCAGTACTTC.

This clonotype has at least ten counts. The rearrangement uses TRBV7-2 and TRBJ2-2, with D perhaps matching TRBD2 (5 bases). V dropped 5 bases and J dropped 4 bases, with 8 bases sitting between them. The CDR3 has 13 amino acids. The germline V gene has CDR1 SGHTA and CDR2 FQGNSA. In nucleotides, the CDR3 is TGTGCCAGCAGCCTACTAGGCACCGGGGAGCTGTTTTTT. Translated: CASSLLGTGELFF.

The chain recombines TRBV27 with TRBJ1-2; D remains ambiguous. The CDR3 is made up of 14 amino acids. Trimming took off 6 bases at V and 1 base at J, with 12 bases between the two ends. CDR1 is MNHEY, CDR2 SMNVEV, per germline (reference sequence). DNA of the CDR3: TGTGCCAGCAGGAAGGGAGGGATTAACTATGGCTACACCTTC. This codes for CASRKGGINYGYTF.

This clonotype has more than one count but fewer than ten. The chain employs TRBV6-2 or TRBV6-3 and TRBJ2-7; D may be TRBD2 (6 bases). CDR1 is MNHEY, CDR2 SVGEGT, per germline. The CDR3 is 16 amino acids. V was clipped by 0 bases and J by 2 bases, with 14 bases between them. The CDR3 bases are TGTGCCAGCAGTTACTCGACCCGCGGAGGGCCCTACGAGCAGTACTTC. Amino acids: CASSYSTRGGPYEQYF.

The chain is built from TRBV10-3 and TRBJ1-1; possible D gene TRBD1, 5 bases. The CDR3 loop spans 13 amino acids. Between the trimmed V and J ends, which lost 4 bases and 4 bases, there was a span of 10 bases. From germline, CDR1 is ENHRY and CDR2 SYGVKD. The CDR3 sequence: CAISVGVGTEAFF. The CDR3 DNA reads TGTGCCATCAGTGTAGGGGTGGGCACTGAAGCTTTCTTT.

CDR3 sequence reads: CASSSKTANIQYF. As DNA, the CDR3 is TGTGCCAGCAGCTCGAAGACCGCAAACATTCAGTACTTC. This sequence joins TRBV7-9 and TRBJ2-4; no clear D gene. CDR3 size: 13 residues. Germline lookup yields CDR1 SEHNR and CDR2 FQNEAQ (reference sequence). Trimming cost V 4 bases and J 6 bases, with 10 bases left between them.

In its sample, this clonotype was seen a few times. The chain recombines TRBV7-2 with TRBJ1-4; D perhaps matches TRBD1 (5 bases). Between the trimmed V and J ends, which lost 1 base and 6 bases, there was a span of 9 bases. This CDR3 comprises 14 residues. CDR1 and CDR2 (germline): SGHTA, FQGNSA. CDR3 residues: CASSLDWGDEKLFF. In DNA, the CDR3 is TGTGCCAGCAGCTTAGATTGGGGGGATGAAAAACTGTTTTTT.

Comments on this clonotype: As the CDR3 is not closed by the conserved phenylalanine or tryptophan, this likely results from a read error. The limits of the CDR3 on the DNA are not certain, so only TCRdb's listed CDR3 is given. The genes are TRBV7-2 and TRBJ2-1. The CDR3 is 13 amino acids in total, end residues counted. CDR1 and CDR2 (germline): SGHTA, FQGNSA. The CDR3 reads CASSLGPNNEQFG.

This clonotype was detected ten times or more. DNA for the CDR3: TGTGCCAGCAGTTGGGATTACTACGAGCAGTACTTC. Translating gives CASSWDYYEQYF. This chain joins TRBV6-2 or TRBV6-3 and TRBJ2-7; D gene uncertain. The CDR3 is 12 residues long. Trimming left V 4 bases short and J 3 bases short, with 7 bases between. The germline gives CDR1 MNHEY, CDR2 SVGEGT.

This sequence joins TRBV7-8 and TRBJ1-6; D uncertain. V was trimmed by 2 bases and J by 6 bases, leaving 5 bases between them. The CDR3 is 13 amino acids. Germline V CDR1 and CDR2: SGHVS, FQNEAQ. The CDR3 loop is CASSLILNSPLHF. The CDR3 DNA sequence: TGTGCCAGCAGCTTAATCCTTAATTCACCCCTCCACTTT.

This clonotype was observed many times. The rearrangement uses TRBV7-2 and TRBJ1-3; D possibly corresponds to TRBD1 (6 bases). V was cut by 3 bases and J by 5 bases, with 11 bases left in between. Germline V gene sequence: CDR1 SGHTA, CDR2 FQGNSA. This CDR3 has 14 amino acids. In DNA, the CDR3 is TGTGCCAGCAGCTTCGGGACATCCAGAAACACCATATATTTT. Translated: CASSFGTSRNTIYF.

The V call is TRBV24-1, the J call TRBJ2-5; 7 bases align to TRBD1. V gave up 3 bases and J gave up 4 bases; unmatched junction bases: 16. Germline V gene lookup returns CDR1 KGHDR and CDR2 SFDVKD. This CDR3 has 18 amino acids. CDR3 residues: CATSDPPGGTGDGETQYF. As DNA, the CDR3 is TGTGCCACCAGTGATCCACCGGGCGGAACAGGGGACGGAGAGACCCAGTACTTC.

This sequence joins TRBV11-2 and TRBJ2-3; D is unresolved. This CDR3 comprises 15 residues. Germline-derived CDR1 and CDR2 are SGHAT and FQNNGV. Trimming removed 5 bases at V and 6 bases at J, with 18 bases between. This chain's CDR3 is CASSPPTLLRDTQYF. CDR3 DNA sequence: TGTGCCAGCAGCCCGCCCACCCTCCTACGGGATACGCAGTATTTT.

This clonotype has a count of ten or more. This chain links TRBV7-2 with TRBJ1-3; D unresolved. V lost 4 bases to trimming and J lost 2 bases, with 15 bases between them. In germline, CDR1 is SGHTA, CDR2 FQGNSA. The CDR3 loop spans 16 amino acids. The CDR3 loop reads CASSSVGGSAGNTIYF. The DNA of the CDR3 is TGTGCCAGCAGCTCCGTTGGAGGGAGCGCTGGAAACACCATATATTTT.

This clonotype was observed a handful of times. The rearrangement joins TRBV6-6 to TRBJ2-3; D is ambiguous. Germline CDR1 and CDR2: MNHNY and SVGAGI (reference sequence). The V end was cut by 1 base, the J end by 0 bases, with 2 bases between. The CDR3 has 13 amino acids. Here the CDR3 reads CASSYYSTDTQYF. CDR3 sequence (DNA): TGTGCCAGCAGTTACTATAGCACAGATACGCAGTATTTT.

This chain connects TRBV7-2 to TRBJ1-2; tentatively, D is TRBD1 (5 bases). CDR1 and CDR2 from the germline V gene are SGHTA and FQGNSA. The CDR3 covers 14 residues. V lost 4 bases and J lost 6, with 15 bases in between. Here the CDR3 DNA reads TGTGCCAGCAGCTCGAGACTCCAAGGGGATGGCTACACCTTC. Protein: CASSSRLQGDGYTF.

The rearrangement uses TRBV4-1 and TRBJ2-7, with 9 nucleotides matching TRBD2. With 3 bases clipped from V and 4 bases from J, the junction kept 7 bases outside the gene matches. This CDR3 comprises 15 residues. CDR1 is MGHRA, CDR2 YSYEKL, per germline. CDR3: CASSHQLAGVYEQYF. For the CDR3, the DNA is TGCGCCAGCAGCCATCAGTTAGCGGGGGTATACGAGCAGTACTTC.

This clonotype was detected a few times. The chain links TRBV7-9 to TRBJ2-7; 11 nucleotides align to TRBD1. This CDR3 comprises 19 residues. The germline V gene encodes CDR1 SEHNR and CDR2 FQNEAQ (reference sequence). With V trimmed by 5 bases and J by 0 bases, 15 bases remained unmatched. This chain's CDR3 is CASSAVSGQGAIDSYEQYF. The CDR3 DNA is TGTGCCAGCAGCGCTGTATCCGGACAGGGGGCTATCGACTCCTACGAGCAGTACTTC.

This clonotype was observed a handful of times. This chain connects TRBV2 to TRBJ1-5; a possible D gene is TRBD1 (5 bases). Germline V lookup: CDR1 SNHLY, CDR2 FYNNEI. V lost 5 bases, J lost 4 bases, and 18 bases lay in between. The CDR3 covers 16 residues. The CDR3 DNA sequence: TGTGCCAGCAGTCCTTACCGGACAAGCTTGAATCAGCCCCAGCATTTT. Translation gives CASSPYRTSLNQPQHF.